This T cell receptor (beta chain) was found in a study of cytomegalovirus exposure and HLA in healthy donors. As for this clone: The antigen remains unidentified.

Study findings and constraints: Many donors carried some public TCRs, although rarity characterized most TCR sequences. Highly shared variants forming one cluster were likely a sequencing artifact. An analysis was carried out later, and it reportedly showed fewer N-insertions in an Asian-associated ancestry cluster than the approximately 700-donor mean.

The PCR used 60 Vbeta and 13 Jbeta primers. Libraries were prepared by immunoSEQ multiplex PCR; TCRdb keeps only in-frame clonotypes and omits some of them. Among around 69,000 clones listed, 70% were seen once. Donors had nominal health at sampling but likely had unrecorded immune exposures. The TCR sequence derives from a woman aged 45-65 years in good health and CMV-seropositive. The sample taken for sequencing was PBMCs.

CDR3 sequence: CASSIQGPPNTGELFF. The CDR3 DNA follows: TGTGCCAGCAGTATACAGGGGCCACCGAACACCGGGGAGCTGTTTTTT. The chain joins TRBV5-8 to TRBJ2-2; 7 bases line up with TRBD1. Germline V gene lookup returns CDR1 SGHTS and CDR2 YDEGEE. V shed 5 bases and J 0 bases; nucleotides not matched to a gene: 7. This CDR3 is 16 amino acids long. Drawing the rest from reference TRBV5-8 and TRBJ2-2, the complete variable domain is EAGVTQSPTHLIKTRGQQATLRCSPISGHTSVYWYQQALGLGLQFLLWYDEGEERNRGNFPPRFSGRQFPNYSSELNVNALELEDSALYLCASSIQGPPNTGELFFGEGSRLTVL.